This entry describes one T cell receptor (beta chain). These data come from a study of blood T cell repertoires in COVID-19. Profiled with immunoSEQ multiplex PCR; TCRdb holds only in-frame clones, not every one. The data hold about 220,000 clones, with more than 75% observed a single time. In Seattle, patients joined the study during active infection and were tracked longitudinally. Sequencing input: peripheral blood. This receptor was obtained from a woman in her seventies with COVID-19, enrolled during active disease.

The CDR3 loop reads CASSEIAGIRANYGYTF. CDR3 DNA: TGTGCCAGCAGTGAAATCGCAGGGATCAGAGCTAACTATGGCTACACCTTC. The J gene is TRBJ1-2, the V gene TRBV2; D might be TRBD1 (5 bases). Trimming took 2 bases from V and 0 from J, leaving 16 bases between them. CDR3 size: 17 residues. CDR1 SNHLY and CDR2 FYNNEI come from the germline V gene.